This T cell receptor (beta chain) was recorded in a study of shared clonotypes between healthy human individuals. The CDR3 has 17 amino acids. The V segment lost 5 bases and the J segment 6 bases; nucleotides outside the gene matches: 8. The germline V gene has CDR1 ENHRY and CDR2 SYGVKD. Only in-frame clones appear in the TCRdb table, and some are missing; sequencing was by immunoSEQ multiplex PCR. The sample contains just over 2,000,000 clones, 90% to 95% of which appear only once. The sample comprised naive CD4+ T cells sorted from blood. Sample subset: CD45RA+ positively selected. The sequence came from a man between 18 and 35 years old in good health. The V gene is TRBV10-3, the J gene TRBJ2-3; 16 bases are shared with TRBD2. This CDR3 is CAISPGLAGGPADTQYF. The CDR3 coding sequence is TGTGCCATCAGTCCGGGACTAGCGGGAGGGCCGGCGGATACGCAGTATTTT.